This TCR beta chain stems from a study of prognosis after radiotherapy for stage I lung cancer. Study-wide context: Recruitment took place in Nanjing, China, where patients with stage I non-small cell lung cancer were enrolled between 2018 and 2019. Medical inoperability was the status assigned to all non-small cell lung cancer patients. Median age was 74.5 years (about 53 to 90) among around 13 men and a handful of women. Findings and limits, study-wide: Patients without metastases reportedly showed TRBV and TRBJ gene usage unlike that of patients with metastases.

This clonotype was observed at least ten times. Its antigen is currently unknown. Mismatch with germline at one junction end may stem from a read error. This CDR3 has 22 residues. Per germline, CDR1 SGHDN and CDR2 FVKESK. The TCR beta CDR3 region was amplified from genomic DNA, with two rounds of multiplex PCR being used for the amplification. Primers (each specific to one TRBV or TRBJ gene) were used in first-round PCR. TCRdb ran MiXCR on the multiplex PCR reads and lists one entry per CDR3 protein. The data contain about 30,000 distinct CDR3 sequences, around 30% of them seen just once; the ten biggest clones take up around 10%.

This sequence joins TRBV14 and TRBJ2-5; TRBD2 aligns across 7 bases. The input for sequencing was PBMCs, taken before or after stereotactic body radiation therapy (not recorded which). The receptor was isolated from a donor at least 50 years old with non-small cell lung cancer. The CDR3 sequence: CASSQDQGPLGFRRGGPETQYF. The DNA of the CDR3 is TGTGCCAGCAGTCAAGACCAAGGACCCCTGGGCTTCCGGCGGGGAGGGCCCGAGACCCAGTACTTC.